These 8 T cell receptor beta chains were all obtained from the same sample, sequenced in a study of shared clonotypes between healthy human individuals. Sequenced by immunoSEQ multiplex PCR; TCRdb stores in-frame clones only, minus some. The table lists 1.4 million or so clones, approximately 98.5% of them singletons. What was sequenced was naive CD4+ T cells sorted from blood. Subset denoted: CD45RA+ positively selected. All receptors come from a man under 40 in good health.

To note about this clone: Additional DNA sequences in this sample encode the identical CDR3. The chain joins TRBV6-5 to TRBJ2-7; D might be TRBD2 (6 bases). The CDR3 runs to 14 residues. CDR1 and CDR2 (germline): MNHEY, SVGAGI. Trimming stripped 2 bases from V and 2 bases from J, with 10 bases between. The CDR3 DNA reads TGTGCCAGCAGTTACGACGGGACTGCCTACGAGCAGTACTTC. It translates to CASSYDGTAYEQYF.

The DNA of the CDR3 is TGTGCCAGCAGCTTAGTGTTAGCGGGGAACTACGAGCAGTACTTC. It is translated as CASSLVLAGNYEQYF. V is TRBV11-3 and J is TRBJ2-7, with TRBD2 matching 8 bases. Germline V gene data show CDR1 as SGHNT and CDR2 as YENEEA. This CDR3 spans 15 amino acids. The junction had 5 bases not matched to a gene; V was cut back by 1 base and J by 3 bases.

The J gene is TRBJ1-2, the V gene TRBV5-5, with TRBD1 matching over 11 bases. The CDR3 consists of 15 residues. The germline CDR1 and CDR2 sequences are SGHKS and YYEKEE (reference sequence). Trimming at V came to 3 bases and at J to 8 bases, leaving 9 bases not matched to a gene. The CDR3 region is CASSSGTGGTEGYTF. Here the CDR3 DNA reads TGTGCCAGCAGCTCCGGGACAGGGGGAACGGAGGGCTACACCTTC.

As concerns this clone: Sequence at one end of the junction differs from germline and may be a read error. DNA for the CDR3: TGTGCCTGGGGGGGACAGTTAAGGAACTTC. It codes for CAWGGQLRNF. The rearrangement links TRBV30 to TRBJ2-7, with 7 positions matching TRBD1. The CDR3 contains 10 residues. Looked up from germline, CDR1 is GTSNPN and CDR2 is SVGIG (reference sequence).

This clone was counted a single time. The chain uses TRBV14 and TRBJ2-1; D remains unclear. Trimming shortened V by 1 base and J by 0 bases, and 13 bases separated the two germline ends. The CDR3 has 17 amino acids. Germline assignment: CDR1 SGHDN and CDR2 FVKESK. The CDR3 sequence is CASSQAEGLLSYNEQFF. The CDR3 nucleotides read TGTGCCAGCAGCCAAGCCGAAGGGCTTCTCTCCTACAATGAGCAGTTCTTC.

The chain's CDR3 is CASSLTGTGTGGTYEQYF. DNA for the CDR3: TGTGCCAGCAGTTTAACCGGGACAGGGACCGGGGGGACCTACGAGCAGTACTTC. The chain employs TRBV28 and TRBJ2-7, with 9 bases that match TRBD1. Germline values: CDR1 MDHEN, CDR2 SYDVKM. The V and J ends lost 2 bases and 2 bases, in that order; junction bases with no gene match: 13. This CDR3 has 18 amino acids.

This chain connects TRBV9 to TRBJ2-1; D gene uncertain. Germline V gives CDR1 SGDLS, CDR2 YYNGEE. V lost 3 bases and J 8 bases, leaving 12 bases between the germline ends. There are 13 residues in the CDR3. The CDR3 protein is CASSDEPRDEQFF. CDR3 DNA: TGTGCCAGCAGCGACGAGCCTAGGGATGAGCAGTTCTTC.

The chain links TRBV7-9 to TRBJ2-3; D is undetermined. The germline V gene has CDR1 SEHNR and CDR2 FQNEAQ (reference sequence). This CDR3 is 10 amino acids long. The DNA for the CDR3 is TGTGGCACGGTCGGAGATACGCAGTATTTT. Translation gives CGTVGDTQYF.